The 2 T cell receptor beta chains below were found in one sample sequenced in a study of cytomegalovirus exposure and HLA in healthy donors. PCR primers comprised 60 Vbeta and 13 Jbeta primers. The method was immunoSEQ multiplex PCR; TCRdb's version includes in-frame clones alone and lacks a portion of them. The sample shows about 91,000 clones, around nine tenths of them seen only once. The sample consisted of PBMCs. Every receptor here comes from a man in his thirties or forties in good health and CMV-seropositive.

This chain joins TRBV27 and TRBJ1-2; no reliable D call. The CDR3 consists of 13 residues. V lost 4 bases, J lost 4 bases, and 10 bases lay in between. Germline V CDR1 and CDR2: MNHEY, SMNVEV (reference sequence). Here the CDR3 reads CASSYSQFYGYTF. CDR3 coding DNA: TGTGCCAGCAGTTATTCCCAGTTCTATGGCTACACCTTC.

The chain employs TRBV27 and TRBJ1-3, with 9 positions matching TRBD1. The CDR3 has 14 residues. J lost 4 bases, V lost 6 bases, and 4 bases had no gene match. Germline assignment: CDR1 MNHEY and CDR2 SMNVEV (reference sequence). CDR3 nucleotide sequence: TGTGCCAGCAGGACAGGGGGAACAGGAAACACCATATATTTT. Protein product: CASRTGGTGNTIYF.